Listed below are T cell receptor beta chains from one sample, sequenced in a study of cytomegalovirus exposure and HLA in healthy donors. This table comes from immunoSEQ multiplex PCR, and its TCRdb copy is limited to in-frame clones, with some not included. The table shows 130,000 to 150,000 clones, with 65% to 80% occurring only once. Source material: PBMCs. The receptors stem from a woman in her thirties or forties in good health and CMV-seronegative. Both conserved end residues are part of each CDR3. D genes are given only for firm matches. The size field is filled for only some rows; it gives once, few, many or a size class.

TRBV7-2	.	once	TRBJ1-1	CASSHPPTGHTEAFF	TGTGCCAGCAGCCACCCGCCTACAGGGCACACTGAAGCTTTCTTT
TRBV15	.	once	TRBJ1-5	CATSSVPGGGGGYSNQPQHF	TGTGCCACCAGCAGTGTCCCCGGGGGCGGCGGGGGATATAGCAATCAGCCCCAGCATTTT
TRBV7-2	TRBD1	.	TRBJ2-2	CANTGQLTGELFF	TGTGCCAACACGGGACAGTTGACCGGGGAGCTGTTTTTT
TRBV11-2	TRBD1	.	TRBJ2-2	CASSRTGSTGELFF	TGTGCCAGCAGCCGGACAGGGAGTACCGGGGAGCTGTTTTTT
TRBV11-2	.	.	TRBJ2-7	CASSSFYEQYF	TGTGCCAGCAGCTCGTTCTACGAGCAGTACTTC
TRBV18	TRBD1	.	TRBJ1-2	CASSPPGGGAYYGYTF	TGTGCCAGCTCACCACCAGGAGGGGGCGCGTACTATGGCTACACCTTC
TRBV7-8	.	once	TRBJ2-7	CASSQYRARMYEQYF	TGTGCCAGCAGCCAATACAGGGCTCGCATGTACGAGCAGTACTTC
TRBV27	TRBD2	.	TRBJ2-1	CASTLAGGNYNEQFF	TGTGCCAGCACCCTAGCGGGAGGGAACTACAATGAGCAGTTCTTC
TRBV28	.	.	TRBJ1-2	CASSSWIVQGNGYTF	TGTGCCAGCAGTTCGTGGATCGTCCAGGGGAATGGCTACACCTTC
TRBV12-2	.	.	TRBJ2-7	CASRIRDRSEKQYF	TGTGCAAGTCGCATCCGGGACAGATCGGAGAAGCAGTACTTC
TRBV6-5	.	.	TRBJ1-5	CASSYKFDTNQPQHF	TGTGCCAGCAGTTACAAATTCGACACTAATCAGCCCCAGCATTTT
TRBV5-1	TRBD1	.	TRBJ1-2	CASSLQGAQTGYTF	TGCGCCAGCAGCTTGCAGGGGGCGCAGACCGGCTACACCTTC
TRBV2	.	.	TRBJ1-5	CASKEGYSNQPQHF	TGTGCCAGCAAGGAGGGTTACAGCAATCAGCCCCAGCATTTT
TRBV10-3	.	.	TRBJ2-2	CAISPGTGGAGELFF	TGTGCCATCAGTCCCGGGACCGGGGGTGCCGGGGAGCTGTTTTTT
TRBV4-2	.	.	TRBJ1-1	CASSTPPNTEAFF	TGTGCCAGCAGCACACCCCCGAACACTGAAGCTTTCTTT
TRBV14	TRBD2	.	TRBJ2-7	CASSRGLADEQYF	TGTGCCAGCAGCCGCGGACTAGCGGACGAGCAGTACTTC
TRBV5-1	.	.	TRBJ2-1	CASSLAGVNEQFF	TGCGCCAGCAGCTTGGCAGGGGTTAATGAGCAGTTCTTC
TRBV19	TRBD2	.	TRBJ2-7	CASSVRPDLAGGYEQYF	TGTGCCAGTAGTGTACGCCCGGACCTAGCGGGAGGCTACGAGCAGTACTTC
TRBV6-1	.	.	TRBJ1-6	CALEGDSSPLHF	TGTGCCCTCGAAGGGGATAGTTCACCCCTCCACTTT
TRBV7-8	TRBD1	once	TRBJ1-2	CASSSGQFDYGYTF	TGTGCCAGCAGCTCGGGACAGTTTGACTATGGCTACACCTTC
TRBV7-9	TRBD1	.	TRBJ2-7	CSSSLAPDRPGEQYF	TGTTCCAGCAGCTTAGCGCCGGACAGGCCGGGCGAGCAGTACTTC
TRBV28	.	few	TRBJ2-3	CASSLDVTSTDTQYF	TGTGCCAGCAGTTTAGATGTCACTAGCACAGATACGCAGTATTTT
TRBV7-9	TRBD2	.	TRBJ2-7	CASSLRGNSYEQYF	TGTGCCAGCAGCTTGCGGGGGAACTCCTACGAGCAGTACTTC
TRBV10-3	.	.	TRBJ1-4	CATSGGTGREKLFF	TGTGCCACCTCGGGGGGGACGGGCCGCGAAAAACTGTTTTTT
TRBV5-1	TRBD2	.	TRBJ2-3	CASSLGSTSGSSDTQYF	TGCGCCAGCAGCTTGGGCTCGACTAGCGGGAGTTCAGATACGCAGTATTTT
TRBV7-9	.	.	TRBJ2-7	CASSIPRDTYEQYF	TGTGCCAGCAGCATCCCCCGGGACACCTACGAGCAGTACTTC
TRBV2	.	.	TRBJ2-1	CASSYSGNEQFF	TGTGCCAGCAGCTACAGCGGCAATGAGCAGTTCTTC
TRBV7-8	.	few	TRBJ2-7	CASSHSYEQYF	TGTGCCAGCAGCCACTCCTACGAGCAGTACTTC
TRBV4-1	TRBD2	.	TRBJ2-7	CASSQSLLAGDFYEQYF	TGCGCCAGCAGCCAATCCCTTCTAGCGGGAGATTTCTACGAGCAGTACTTC
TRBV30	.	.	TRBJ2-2	CAWRSYGELFF	TGTGCCTGGAGGAGTTACGGGGAGCTGTTTTTT
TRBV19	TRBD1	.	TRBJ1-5	CASSILPGGVQPQHF	TGTGCCAGTAGTATCCTTCCAGGGGGAGTTCAGCCCCAGCATTTT
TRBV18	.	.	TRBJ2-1	CASSPQLQGHDNEQFF	TGTGCCAGCTCACCCCAACTACAGGGCCACGACAATGAGCAGTTCTTC
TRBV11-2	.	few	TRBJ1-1	CASSTNLEAFF	TGTGCCAGCAGCACCAACTTAGAAGCTTTCTTT
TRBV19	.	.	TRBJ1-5	CASREVNRENQPQHF	TGTGCAAGTAGGGAGGTCAATCGGGAAAATCAGCCCCAGCATTTT